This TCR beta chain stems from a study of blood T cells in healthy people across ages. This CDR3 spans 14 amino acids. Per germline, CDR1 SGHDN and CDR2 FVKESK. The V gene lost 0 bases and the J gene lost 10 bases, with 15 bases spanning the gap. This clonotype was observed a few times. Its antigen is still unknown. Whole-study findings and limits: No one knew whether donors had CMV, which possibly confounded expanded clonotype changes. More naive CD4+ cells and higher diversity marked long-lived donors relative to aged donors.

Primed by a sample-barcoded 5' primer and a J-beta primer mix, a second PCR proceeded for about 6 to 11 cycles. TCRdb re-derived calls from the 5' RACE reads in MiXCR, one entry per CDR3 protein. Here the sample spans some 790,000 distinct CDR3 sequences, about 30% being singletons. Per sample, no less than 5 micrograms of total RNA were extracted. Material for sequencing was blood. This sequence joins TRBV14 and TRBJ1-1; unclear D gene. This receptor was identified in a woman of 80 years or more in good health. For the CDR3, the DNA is TGTGCCAGCAGCCAAGAAGGTTTGGCGGGCGGAGCTTTCTTT. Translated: CASSQEGLAGGAFF.